The 25 T cell receptor beta chains below were found in one sample sequenced in a study of T cell responses to AZD1222 COVID-19 vaccine. The assay was immunoSEQ multiplex PCR, and TCRdb's table has in-frame clones only and misses some. The sample consists of over 120,000 clones, about 90% of them appearing once. The sequencing here drew on peripheral blood, taken on day 0 of AZD1222 vaccination. Every receptor here comes from an adult in good health.

This clone came up a few times. The gene calls are TRBV5-4 and TRBJ2-5; D might be TRBD2 (6 bases). Between the trimmed V and J ends, which lost 0 bases and 5 bases, there was a span of 17 bases. CDR1 and CDR2 from the germline V gene are SGHNT and YYREEE (reference sequence). The CDR3 has 16 amino acids. In DNA, the CDR3 is TGTGCCAGCAGCTTGGGGGGACGGGACTCCAGCGAGACCCAGTACTTC. Translating gives CASSLGGRDSSETQYF.

The V gene is TRBV18, the J gene TRBJ1-3; no clear D. This CDR3 contains 15 residues. V lost 3 bases and J 4 bases, leaving 13 bases between the germline ends. CDR1 is KGHSH and CDR2 is LQKENI in the germline V gene. Here the CDR3 DNA reads TGTGCCAGCTCACCTGAAGCCGAAACGGGAAACACCATATATTTT. Protein: CASSPEAETGNTIYF.

As concerns this clone: Other DNA sequences within the sample encode an identical CDR3. The chain has TRBV2 and TRBJ2-1, with 13 bases lining up with TRBD2. V was pared by 8 bases and J by 6 bases, with 4 bases of the junction left unmatched. CDR1 is SNHLY, CDR2 FYNNEI, per germline. This CDR3 is built from 14 residues. CDR3 region: CASSGLAGANEQFF. CDR3 in DNA: TGTGCCAGCTCCGGACTAGCGGGGGCCAATGAGCAGTTCTTC.

The chain is built from TRBV7-8 and TRBJ2-7; D call uncertain. From germline, CDR1 is SGHVS and CDR2 FQNEAQ. The CDR3 has 15 residues. V was trimmed by 5 bases and J by 6 bases, leaving 20 bases between them. The DNA for the CDR3 is TGTGCCAGCAGCCACCCGGTACAGTTTCTAGGCGAGCAGTACTTC. Its protein product is CASSHPVQFLGEQYF. Looking up the rest from reference TRBV7-8 and TRBJ2-7 gives the full variable domain: GAGVSQSPRYKVAKRGQDVALRCDPISGHVSLFWYQQALGQGPEFLTYFQNEAQLDKSGLPSDRFFAERPEGSVSTLKIQRTQQEDSAVYLCASSHPVQFLGEQYFGPGTRLTVT.

This chain joins TRBV5-6 and TRBJ1-6; D might be TRBD1 (6 bases). The ends were cut back, 4 bases at V and 1 base at J, with 9 bases in the middle. The length of the CDR3 is 15 residues. The germline V gene has CDR1 SGHDT and CDR2 YYEEEE. The CDR3 sequence is CASSRGRSYNSPLHF. CDR3 sequence (DNA): TGTGCCAGCAGCAGGGGGAGATCCTATAATTCACCCCTCCACTTT.

The gene calls are TRBV19 and TRBJ1-6; D not certain. V was shortened by 4 bases and J by 10 bases, with 14 bases between the two germline ends. Per germline, CDR1 LNHDA and CDR2 SQIVND (reference sequence). The CDR3 is 14 residues long. CDR3 in amino acids: CASSNIVVRSPLHF. Here the CDR3 DNA reads TGTGCCAGTAGTAACATAGTTGTGCGGTCACCCCTCCACTTT.

This rearrangement joins TRBV29-1 to TRBJ1-5; D remains unclear. CDR1 SQVTM and CDR2 ANQGSEA come from the germline V gene. V was pared by 8 bases and J by 0 bases, with 17 bases between. The CDR3 sequence is 15 residues long. As DNA, the CDR3 is TGCAGCCCTCGGGTGGCACGGTATAGCAATCAGCCCCAGCATTTT. This translates into CSPRVARYSNQPQHF.

V and J are TRBV27 and TRBJ1-3; D is perhaps TRBD1 (6 bases). There are 15 residues in the CDR3. V gave up 4 bases and J gave up 0 bases, with 10 bases separating them. Germline assignment: CDR1 MNHEY and CDR2 SMNVEV (reference sequence). The CDR3 coding sequence is TGTGCCAGCAGTTCTCAGGGGTACTCTGGAAACACCATATATTTT. As protein: CASSSQGYSGNTIYF.

Note on this clone: The junction does not match germline at one end; this may be a read error. The chain links TRBV7-7 to TRBJ2-5; 7 bases map to TRBD2. Per the germline V gene, CDR1 is SSHAT and CDR2 is FNYEAQ (reference sequence). The CDR3 runs to 14 residues. Here the CDR3 DNA reads TGTGCTAGCAGCCTCGGGACTACCCAAGAGACCCAGTACTTC. Translating it yields CASSLGTTQETQYF. Full variable domain (remainder filled in from reference TRBV7-7 and TRBJ2-5): GAGVSQSPRYKVTKRGQDVTLRCDPISSHATLYWYQQALGQGPEFLTYFNYEAQPDKSGLPSDRFSAERPEGSISTLTIQRTEQRDSAMYRCASSLGTTQETQYFGPGTRLLVL.

V gene TRBV25-1 combines with J gene TRBJ2-3; 8 bases fit TRBD2. The CDR3 covers 14 residues. Losses at the gene ends were 8 bases for V and 2 bases for J; bases not matched to a gene: 6. Germline V lookup: CDR1 MGHDK, CDR2 SYGVNS. CDR3: CASGRGGTTDTQYF. The DNA for the CDR3 is TGTGCCAGCGGACGGGGGGGCACCACAGATACGCAGTATTTT. Filled out from reference TRBV25-1 and TRBJ2-3, the complete variable domain reads EADIYQTPRYLVIGTGKKITLECSQTMGHDKMYWYQQDPGMELHLIHYSYGVNSTEKGDLSSESTVSRIRTEHFPLTLESARPSHTSQYLCASGRGGTTDTQYFGPGTRLTVL.

The chain joins TRBV13 to TRBJ1-1; a possible D gene is TRBD1 (5 bases). CDR3 length: 14 amino acids. Trimming took 5 bases from V and 1 from J, leaving 11 bases between them. Per the germline V gene, CDR1 is PRHDT and CDR2 is FYEKMQ (reference sequence). CDR3 residues: CASSRGRANTEAFF. In DNA form, the CDR3 reads TGTGCCAGCAGCCGAGGCAGGGCGAACACTGAAGCTTTCTTT. Based on the CDR3 plus reference TRBV13 and TRBJ1-1, the full variable domain is AAGVIQSPRHLIKEKRETATLKCYPIPRHDTVYWYQQGPGQDPQFLISFYEKMQSDKGSIPDRFSAQQFSDYHSELNMSSLELGDSALYFCASSRGRANTEAFFGQGTRLTVV.

The V call is TRBV2, the J call TRBJ1-1, with D maybe TRBD1 (5 bases). Germline-derived CDR1 and CDR2 are SNHLY and FYNNEI. V was cut by 4 bases and J by 1 base, with 7 bases left in between. The CDR3 is 13 amino acids. CDR3 coding DNA: TGTGCCAGCAGTGGAGGACAGAACACTGAAGCTTTCTTT. This sequence encodes CASSGGQNTEAFF.

The rearrangement joins TRBV5-5 to TRBJ2-3; weak D call: TRBD1 (7 bases). The CDR3 is made up of 18 amino acids. Looked up from germline, CDR1 is SGHKS and CDR2 is YYEKEE (reference sequence). V lost 0 bases to trimming and J lost 3 bases, with 20 bases between them. Written as DNA, the CDR3 is TGTGCCAGCAGCTTGGTAGGGGGCGCGGGAAGGGTGACAGATACGCAGTATTTT. Its protein is CASSLVGGAGRVTDTQYF.

The V and J genes are TRBV10-3 and TRBJ1-4; D is unclear. Looked up from germline, CDR1 is ENHRY and CDR2 is SYGVKD. Trimming left V 5 bases short and J 4 bases short, with 5 bases between. This CDR3 has 12 amino acids. CDR3 sequence reads: CAISRNNEKLFF. CDR3 in DNA: TGTGCCATCAGTAGAAATAATGAAAAACTGTTTTTT.

The chain uses TRBV5-1 and TRBJ2-2, with a weak D call TRBD1 (6 bases). This CDR3 region has 14 residues. CDR1 SGHRS and CDR2 YFSETQ come from the germline V gene. The V end was cut by 0 bases, the J end by 12 bases, with 15 bases between. CDR3 protein: CASSLASDRKQLFF. The CDR3 DNA reads TGCGCCAGCAGCTTGGCGTCGGACAGAAAACAGCTGTTTTTT.

The CDR3 DNA reads as TGTGCCAGCAGCTTAGCGTGGTCAACTAATGAAAAACTGTTTTTT. It encodes CASSLAWSTNEKLFF. The rearrangement links TRBV7-2 to TRBJ1-4; no definite D call. This CDR3 region has 15 residues. With 0 bases removed from V and 0 bases from J, the gap between germline ends came to 5 bases. Germline lookup yields CDR1 SGHTA and CDR2 FQGNSA.

The rearrangement uses TRBV5-1 and TRBJ2-7, with 10 bases identical to TRBD2. Trimming cost V 0 bases and J 5 bases; bases outside gene matches: 2. CDR3 size: 14 residues. The germline gives CDR1 SGHRS, CDR2 YFSETQ. CDR3 loop: CASSLGGLADEQYF. CDR3 nucleotide sequence: TGCGCCAGCAGCTTGGGTGGACTAGCGGACGAGCAGTACTTC.

This clone was recorded once. V usage is TRBV18 and J usage is TRBJ2-3, with 7 bases that match TRBD1. Germline lookup yields CDR1 KGHSH and CDR2 LQKENI. This CDR3 is 15 amino acids long. Trimming at V came to 0 bases and at J to 5 bases, leaving 5 bases not matched to a gene. The CDR3 nucleotides read TGTGCCAGCTCACCACCAGGGGGCGCGAGAGATACGCAGTATTTT. The encoded protein is CASSPPGGARDTQYF. Complete variable domain (other parts from reference TRBV18 and TRBJ2-3): NAGVMQNPRHLVRRRGQEARLRCSPMKGHSHVYWYRQLPEEGLKFMVYLQKENIIDESGMPKERFSAEFPKEGPSILRIQQVVRGDSAAYFCASSPPGGARDTQYFGPGTRLTVL.

The chain couples TRBV7-2 to TRBJ1-2, with TRBD1 matching 8 bases. Trimming took 5 bases from V and 4 from J; bases not matched to a gene: 6. Germline V CDR1 and CDR2: SGHTA, FQGNSA. CDR3 length equals 14 residues. The DNA of the CDR3 is TGTGCCAGCAGCCCGGTGACAGGGGCCTATGGCTACACCTTC. It specifies CASSPVTGAYGYTF.

The V and J genes are TRBV11-3 and TRBJ2-1, with D perhaps TRBD1 (6 bases). The ends were cut back, 1 base at V and 7 bases at J, with 14 bases in the middle. Germline-derived CDR1 and CDR2 are SGHNT and YENEEA. This CDR3 has 15 amino acids. In DNA form, the CDR3 reads TGTGCCAGCAGCTTAGGGGGGCTGACTGGGAATGAGCAGTTCTTC. The encoded protein is CASSLGGLTGNEQFF.

This chain connects TRBV5-1 to TRBJ2-5; D is undetermined. The CDR3 spans 12 residues. Germline V lookup: CDR1 SGHRS, CDR2 YFSETQ. V lost 0 bases, J lost 4 bases, and 4 bases lay in between. CDR3 amino acids: CASSLEGETQYF. Written as DNA, the CDR3 is TGCGCCAGCAGCTTGGAGGGAGAGACCCAGTACTTC.

The V call is TRBV5-1, the J call TRBJ2-2; possible D gene TRBD2, 6 bases. V lost 1 base and J lost 5, with 18 bases in between. Germline assignment: CDR1 SGHRS and CDR2 YFSETQ. The CDR3 has 17 residues. The CDR3, as DNA: TGCGCCAGCAGCTTGCGTCTAGCGAGCTACCGGACCGGGGAGCTGTTTTTT. Translation: CASSLRLASYRTGELFF.

This clone was observed once. CDR3 residues: CASSLGGDGYTF. The CDR3 DNA follows: TGTGCCAGCAGCCTTGGGGGTGATGGCTACACCTTC. The chain employs TRBV12-3 or TRBV12-4 and TRBJ1-2; the D gene is possibly TRBD1 (5 bases). The ends were cut back, 6 bases at V and 6 bases at J, with 11 bases in the middle. The CDR3 extends over 12 amino acids.

The chain uses TRBV6-5 and TRBJ1-1; 7 nucleotides align to TRBD1. The junction had 7 bases not matched to a gene; V was cut back by 2 bases and J by 1 base. CDR1 is MNHEY and CDR2 is SVGAGI in the germline V gene. The CDR3 sequence is 16 residues long. CDR3 sequence: CASSYPLQGPNTEAFF. CDR3 coding DNA: TGTGCCAGCAGTTACCCATTACAGGGGCCGAACACTGAAGCTTTCTTT.

The V call is TRBV6-5, the J call TRBJ2-1, with 7 bases identical to TRBD1. V shed 5 bases and J 0 bases; nucleotides not matched to a gene: 4. CDR1 is MNHEY, CDR2 SVGAGI, per germline. The length of the CDR3 is 15 residues. The CDR3 is CASSKTGLSYNEQFF. The CDR3 DNA is TGTGCCAGCAGTAAGACAGGGCTCTCCTACAATGAGCAGTTCTTC.